Listed here is a single T cell receptor (beta chain). Its cognate antigen is unknown. The germline V gene has CDR1 MNHEY and CDR2 SMNVEV (reference sequence). The J segment lost 4 bases and the V segment lost 6 bases, leaving 6 bases of the junction unmatched. The CDR3 runs to 15 residues. This sample stems from a study of Graves' ophthalmopathy and Graves' hyperthyroidism. As for the study in general: Hyperthyroidism was classified as stable if no ophthalmopathy occurred within 18 months of follow-up. Study findings and constraints: Among thyroid clonotypes expanded above 0.001 frequency, most also appeared in blood.

Scientists amplified the TCR beta CDR3 regions from RNA transcripts. An opening RT-PCR round employed HTBI primers and preceded a second-round multiplex PCR. MiXCR was run by TCRdb on the multiplex PCR reads, yielding one entry per CDR3 protein. The table lists around 1.1 million distinct CDR3 sequences, 35% to 40% of them singletons. This TCR came from an adult man with Graves' hyperthyroidism. The chain has TRBV27 and TRBJ1-6, with 7 bases identical to TRBD1. The sample consisted of peripheral blood or thyroid tissue (not recorded which). The DNA for the CDR3 is TGTGCCAGCAGAGGGGGGACAGTGTATAATTCACCCCTCCACTTT. Its protein product is CASRGGTVYNSPLHF.